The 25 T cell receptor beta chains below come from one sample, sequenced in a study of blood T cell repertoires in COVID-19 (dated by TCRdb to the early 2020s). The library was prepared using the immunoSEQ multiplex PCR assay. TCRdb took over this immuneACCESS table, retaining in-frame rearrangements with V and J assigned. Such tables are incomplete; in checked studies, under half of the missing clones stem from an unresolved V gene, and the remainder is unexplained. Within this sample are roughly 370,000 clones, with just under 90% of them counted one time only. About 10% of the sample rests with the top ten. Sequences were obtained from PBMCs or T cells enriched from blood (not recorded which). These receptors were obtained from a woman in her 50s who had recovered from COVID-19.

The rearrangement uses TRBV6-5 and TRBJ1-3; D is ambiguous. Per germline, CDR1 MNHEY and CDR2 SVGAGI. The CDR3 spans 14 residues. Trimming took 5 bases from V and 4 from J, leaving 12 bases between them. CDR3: CASSLGRGGNTIYF. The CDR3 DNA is TGTGCCAGCAGTCTAGGGAGAGGAGGAAACACCATATATTTT.

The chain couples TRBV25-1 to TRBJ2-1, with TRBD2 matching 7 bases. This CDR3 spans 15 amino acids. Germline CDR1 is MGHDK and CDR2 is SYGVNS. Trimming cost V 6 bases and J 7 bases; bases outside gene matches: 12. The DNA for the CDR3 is TGTGCCAGCAGCCTGATCGGGACTAACGAAAATGAGCAGTTCTTC. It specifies CASSLIGTNENEQFF.

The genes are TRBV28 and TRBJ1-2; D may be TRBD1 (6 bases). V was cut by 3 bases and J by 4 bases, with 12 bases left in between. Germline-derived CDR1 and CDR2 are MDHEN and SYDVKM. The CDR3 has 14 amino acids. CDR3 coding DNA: TGTGCCAGCAGTTTTGGTGCAGGGGCCTATGGCTACACCTTC. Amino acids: CASSFGAGAYGYTF.

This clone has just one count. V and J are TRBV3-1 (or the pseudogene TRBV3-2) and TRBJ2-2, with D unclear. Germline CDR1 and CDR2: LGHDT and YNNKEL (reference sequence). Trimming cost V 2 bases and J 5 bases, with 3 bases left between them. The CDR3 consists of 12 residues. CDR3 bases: TGTGCCAGCAGCCAACTTACCGGGGAGCTGTTTTTT. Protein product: CASSQLTGELFF.

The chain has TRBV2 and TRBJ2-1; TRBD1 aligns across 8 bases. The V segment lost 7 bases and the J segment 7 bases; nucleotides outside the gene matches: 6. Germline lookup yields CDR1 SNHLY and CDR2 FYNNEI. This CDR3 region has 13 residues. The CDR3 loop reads CASNADRGNEQFF. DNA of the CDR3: TGTGCCAGCAATGCAGACAGGGGTAATGAGCAGTTCTTC.

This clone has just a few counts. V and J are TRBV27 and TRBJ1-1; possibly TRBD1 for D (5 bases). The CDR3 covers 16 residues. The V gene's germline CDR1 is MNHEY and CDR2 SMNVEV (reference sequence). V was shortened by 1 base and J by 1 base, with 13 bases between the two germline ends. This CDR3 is CASSLYGGSSNTEAFF. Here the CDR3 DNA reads TGTGCCAGCAGTTTATATGGGGGGTCTTCGAACACTGAAGCTTTCTTT.

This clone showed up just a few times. The CDR3 protein is CASSGPGKGLTEAFF. In nucleotides, the CDR3 is TGTGCCAGCAGTGGGCCAGGGAAGGGGCTCACTGAAGCTTTCTTT. This chain connects TRBV2 to TRBJ1-1; TRBD1 is a possible D gene (5 bases). V lost 4 bases and J 4 bases, leaving 16 bases between the germline ends. CDR1 is SNHLY, CDR2 FYNNEI, per germline. The CDR3 runs to 15 residues.

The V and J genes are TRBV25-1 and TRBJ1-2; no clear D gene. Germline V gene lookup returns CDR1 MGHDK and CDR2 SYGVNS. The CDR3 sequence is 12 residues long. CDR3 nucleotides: TGTGCTTCTTCACCCGGGGTCGGTGGCTACACCTTC. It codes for CASSPGVGGYTF.

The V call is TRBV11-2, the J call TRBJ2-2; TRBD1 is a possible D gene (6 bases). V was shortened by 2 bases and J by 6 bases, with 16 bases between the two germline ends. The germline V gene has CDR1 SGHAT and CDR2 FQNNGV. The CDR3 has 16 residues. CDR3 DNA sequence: TGTGCCAGCAGCTTAAACTTTGCTGGGGGCCCCGGGGAGCTGTTTTTT. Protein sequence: CASSLNFAGGPGELFF.

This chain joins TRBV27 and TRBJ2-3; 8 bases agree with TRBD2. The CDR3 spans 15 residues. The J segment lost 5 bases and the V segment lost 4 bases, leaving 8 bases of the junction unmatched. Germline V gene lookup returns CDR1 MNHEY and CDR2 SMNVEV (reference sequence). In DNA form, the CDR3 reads TGTGCCAGCAGTTCCGCGGGGGGCCGGGTAGATACGCAGTATTTT. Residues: CASSSAGGRVDTQYF.

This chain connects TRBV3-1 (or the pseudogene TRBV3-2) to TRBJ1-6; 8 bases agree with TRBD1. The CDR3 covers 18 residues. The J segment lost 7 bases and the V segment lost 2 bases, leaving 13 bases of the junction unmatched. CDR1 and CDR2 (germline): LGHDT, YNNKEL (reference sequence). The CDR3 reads CASSQPISLGQVNSPLHF. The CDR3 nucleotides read TGTGCCAGCAGCCAACCAATTTCTCTGGGACAGGTGAATTCACCCCTCCACTTT.

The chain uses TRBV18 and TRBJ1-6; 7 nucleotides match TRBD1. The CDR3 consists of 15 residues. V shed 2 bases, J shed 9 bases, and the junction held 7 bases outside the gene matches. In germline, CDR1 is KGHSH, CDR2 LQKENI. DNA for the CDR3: TGTGCCAGCTCACCAGAGGGTCCAGGGGGTTCACCCCTCCACTTT. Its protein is CASSPEGPGGSPLHF.

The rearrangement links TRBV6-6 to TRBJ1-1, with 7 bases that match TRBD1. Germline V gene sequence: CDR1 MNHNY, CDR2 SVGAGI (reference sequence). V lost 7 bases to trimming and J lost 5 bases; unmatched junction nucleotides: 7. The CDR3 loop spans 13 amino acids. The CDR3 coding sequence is TGTGCCAGCACGGAGGGGGCAAGAACTGAAGCTTTCTTT. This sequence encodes CASTEGARTEAFF.

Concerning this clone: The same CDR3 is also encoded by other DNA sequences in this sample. The CDR3 DNA follows: TGTGCCAGCAGTCCCCGTATGAACACTGAAGCTTTCTTT. The encoded protein is CASSPRMNTEAFF. The chain uses TRBV28 and TRBJ1-1, with unresolved D. V shed 5 bases and J shed 0 bases, with 7 bases lying between them. Per germline, CDR1 MDHEN and CDR2 SYDVKM. CDR3 length: 13 residues.

CDR3 sequence reads: CASSFGGYGYTF. For the CDR3, the DNA is TGTGCCAGCAGTTTCGGGGGTTATGGCTACACCTTC. The gene calls are TRBV12-3 or TRBV12-4 and TRBJ1-2; tentative D call: TRBD1 (5 bases). The CDR3 length is 12 residues. Trimming removed 3 bases from V and 5 bases from J, with 7 bases in between.

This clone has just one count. CDR3 sequence (DNA): TGTGCCAGCAGAGCGGGGACTGAAGCTTTCTTT. Its translation is CASRAGTEAFF. The chain is built from TRBV7-9 and TRBJ1-1; D ambiguous. Trimming pared 6 bases from V and 5 bases from J, leaving 7 bases between. The CDR3 contains 11 residues. The germline CDR1 and CDR2 sequences are SEHNR and FQNEAQ (reference sequence).

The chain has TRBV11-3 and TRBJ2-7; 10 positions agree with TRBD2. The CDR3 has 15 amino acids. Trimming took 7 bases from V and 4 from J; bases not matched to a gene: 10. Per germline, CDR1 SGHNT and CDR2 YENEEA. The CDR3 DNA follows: TGTGCCAGCAACCCCGGGCTAGCGGGGGATTACGAGCAGTACTTC. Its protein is CASNPGLAGDYEQYF.

The CDR3 spells CASSGETGSYEQYF. In nucleotides, the CDR3 is TGTGCCAGCAGTGGGGAGACAGGGTCCTACGAGCAGTACTTC. The rearrangement links TRBV2 to TRBJ2-7; 7 bases map to TRBD1. V was clipped by 4 bases and J by 1 base; unmatched bases: 4. Germline CDR1 and CDR2: SNHLY and FYNNEI. The length of the CDR3 is 14 residues. Combining the CDR3 with reference TRBV2 and TRBJ2-7 gives the whole variable domain EPEVTQTPSHQVTQMGQEVILRCVPISNHLYFYWYRQILGQKVEFLVSFYNNEISEKSEIFDDQFSVERPDGSNFTLKIRSTKLEDSAMYFCASSGETGSYEQYFGPGTRLTVT.

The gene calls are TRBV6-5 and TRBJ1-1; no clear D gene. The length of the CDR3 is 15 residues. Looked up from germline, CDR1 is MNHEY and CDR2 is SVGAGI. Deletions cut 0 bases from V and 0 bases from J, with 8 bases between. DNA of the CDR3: TGTGCCAGCAGTTACTCCGGGATCGTGAACACTGAAGCTTTCTTT. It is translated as CASSYSGIVNTEAFF.

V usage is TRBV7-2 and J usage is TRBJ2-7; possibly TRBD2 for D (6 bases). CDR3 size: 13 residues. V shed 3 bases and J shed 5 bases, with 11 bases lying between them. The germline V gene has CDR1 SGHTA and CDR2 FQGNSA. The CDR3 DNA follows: TGTGCCAGCAGCTTTATAGCGGCCCACGAGCAGTACTTC. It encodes CASSFIAAHEQYF.

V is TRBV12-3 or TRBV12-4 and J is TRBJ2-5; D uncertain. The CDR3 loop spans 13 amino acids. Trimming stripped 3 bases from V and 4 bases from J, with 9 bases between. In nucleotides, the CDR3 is TGTGCCAGCAGTTTTATGGCTGCAGAGACCCAGTACTTC. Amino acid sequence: CASSFMAAETQYF.

The DNA for the CDR3 is TGTGCCAGCAGGGGACTAGCGGGATCCTACAATGAGCAGTTCTTC. Its protein is CASRGLAGSYNEQFF. The chain employs TRBV25-1 and TRBJ2-1; 13 positions match TRBD2. CDR1 is MGHDK, CDR2 SYGVNS, per germline. V lost 6 bases, J lost 1 base, and 0 bases stayed unmatched. The CDR3 loop spans 15 amino acids.

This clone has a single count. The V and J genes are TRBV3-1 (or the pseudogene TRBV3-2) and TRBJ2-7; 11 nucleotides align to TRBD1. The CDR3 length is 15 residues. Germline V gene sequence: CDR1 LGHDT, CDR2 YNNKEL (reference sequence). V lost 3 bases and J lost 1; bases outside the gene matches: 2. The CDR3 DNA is TGTGCCAGCAGCCAGTGGGACAGGGGGTCCTACGAGCAGTACTTC. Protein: CASSQWDRGSYEQYF.

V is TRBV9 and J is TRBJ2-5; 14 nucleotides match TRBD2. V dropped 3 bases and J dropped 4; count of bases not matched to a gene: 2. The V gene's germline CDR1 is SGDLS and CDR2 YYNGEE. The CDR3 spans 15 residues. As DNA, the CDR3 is TGTGCCAGCAGCGGGACTAGCGGGGGGCCAGAGACCCAGTACTTC. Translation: CASSGTSGGPETQYF. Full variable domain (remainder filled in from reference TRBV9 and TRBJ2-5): DSGVTQTPKHLITATGQRVTLRCSPRSGDLSVYWYQQSLDQGLQFLIQYYNGEERAKGNILERFSAQQFPDLHSELNLSSLELGDSALYFCASSGTSGGPETQYFGPGTRLLVL.

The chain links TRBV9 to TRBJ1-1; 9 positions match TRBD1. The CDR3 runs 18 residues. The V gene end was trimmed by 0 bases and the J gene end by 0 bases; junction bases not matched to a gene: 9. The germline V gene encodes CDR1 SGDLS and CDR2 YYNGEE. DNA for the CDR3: TGTGCCAGCAGCGTAGATCCTAGGACAGGGGTCATGAACACTGAAGCTTTCTTT. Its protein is CASSVDPRTGVMNTEAFF.